Below are 30 T cell receptor beta chains sequenced from a single sample in a study of T cell responses to AZD1222 COVID-19 vaccine. Here immunoSEQ multiplex PCR was the method, and the copy in TCRdb shows in-frame clones only, minus some. The table has about 150,000 clones, roughly nine tenths seen once. The sample in question was peripheral blood, obtained 28 days after the second AZD1222 dose. Every receptor here comes from an adult who received the AZD1222 COVID-19 vaccine.

The rearrangement uses TRBV3-1 (or the pseudogene TRBV3-2) and TRBJ1-3; D is ambiguous. Germline values: CDR1 LGHDT, CDR2 YNNKEL (reference sequence). Trimming removed 6 bases at V and 2 bases at J, with 8 bases between. This CDR3 comprises 13 residues. CDR3 region: CASSPAAGNTIYF. CDR3 bases: TGTGCCAGCAGTCCCGCTGCTGGAAACACCATATATTTT.

The V and J genes are TRBV4-1 and TRBJ1-2, with D hard to call. Germline V gives CDR1 MGHRA, CDR2 YSYEKL. V lost 1 base and J 8 bases, leaving 14 bases between the germline ends. The length of the CDR3 is 14 residues. The CDR3 here is CASSQVGQPQGYTF. Written as DNA, the CDR3 is TGCGCCAGCAGCCAAGTCGGTCAACCCCAGGGCTACACCTTC.

The gene calls are TRBV4-2 and TRBJ2-7, with D uncertain. There are 15 residues in the CDR3. Trimming removed 0 bases at V and 6 bases at J, with 15 bases between. Germline lookup yields CDR1 LGHNA and CDR2 YNFKEQ. The CDR3 DNA reads TGTGCCAGCAGCCAAGATATCAGGTCGGTAGGCGAGCAGTACTTC. It yields the protein CASSQDIRSVGEQYF.

The chain combines TRBV6-5 with TRBJ1-1; weak D call: TRBD1 (5 bases). The CDR3 is 13 residues long. Germline CDR1 MNHEY, CDR2 SVGAGI. Between the trimmed V and J ends, which lost 10 bases and 2 bases, there was a span of 14 bases. In nucleotides, the CDR3 is TGTGCCATCCAGGGAAAAACAAACACTGAAGCTTTCTTT. This translates into CAIQGKTNTEAFF.

This chain links TRBV11-2 with TRBJ2-5; weak D call: TRBD1 (6 bases). V dropped 0 bases and J dropped 1 base, with 12 bases sitting between them. This CDR3 has 16 amino acids. Germline CDR1 SGHAT, CDR2 FQNNGV. CDR3 sequence: CASSLEGTYFQETQYF. CDR3 nucleotide sequence: TGTGCCAGCAGCTTAGAGGGGACATATTTCCAAGAGACCCAGTACTTC.

The chain carries TRBV24-1 and TRBJ2-1; D may be TRBD1 or TRBD2 (5 bases each). Trimming removed 5 bases at V and 5 bases at J, with 12 bases between. CDR3 size: 14 residues. The V gene's germline CDR1 is KGHDR and CDR2 SFDVKD. CDR3 nucleotides: TGTGCCACCAGTGCGATGGGGACGGACAATGAGCAGTTCTTC. Protein product: CATSAMGTDNEQFF.

The V gene is TRBV24-1, the J gene TRBJ2-2; no clear D gene. Germline loops: CDR1 KGHDR, CDR2 SFDVKD. V was pared by 10 bases and J by 0 bases, with 8 bases between. This CDR3 has 13 residues. The CDR3 DNA is TGTGCCACGTCGTCCGCGAACACCGGGGAGCTGTTTTTT. Encoded protein: CATSSANTGELFF.

The chain employs TRBV12-5 and TRBJ2-1, with D maybe TRBD2 (6 bases). The ends were cut back, 4 bases at V and 8 bases at J, with 9 bases in the middle. The CDR3 spans 12 residues. Germline-derived CDR1 and CDR2 are LGHNT and FRNRAP. In DNA form, the CDR3 reads TGTGCTAGTGGTTCAGGAGGGGATGAGCAGTTCTTC. Its translation: CASGSGGDEQFF.

The chain carries TRBV25-1 and TRBJ1-4; 8 bases align to TRBD1. The CDR3 has 15 residues. Germline V lookup: CDR1 MGHDK, CDR2 SYGVNS. Unmatched junction bases numbered 5, after V lost 1 base and J lost 7 bases. The CDR3 sequence is CASSESTGAGEKLFF. DNA of the CDR3: TGTGCCAGCAGTGAATCGACAGGGGCCGGTGAAAAACTGTTTTTT.

CDR3 sequence (DNA): TGTGCCACCAGTGACCCCGACACCGGGGAGCTGTTTTTT. Translation gives CATSDPDTGELFF. The chain links TRBV24-1 to TRBJ2-2; D gene ambiguous. The germline V gene has CDR1 KGHDR and CDR2 SFDVKD. V was trimmed by 4 bases and J by 3 bases, leaving 5 bases between them. This CDR3 comprises 13 residues.

The chain is built from TRBV7-9 and TRBJ2-5, with 7 positions matching TRBD2. The CDR3 length is 15 residues. Trimming took 1 base from V and 5 from J; bases not matched to a gene: 7. The germline V gene encodes CDR1 SEHNR and CDR2 FQNEAQ (reference sequence). Here the CDR3 DNA reads TGTGCCAGCAGCTTAGTCGGGAACGGGGGGGAGACCCAGTACTTC. Its protein is CASSLVGNGGETQYF.

The genes are TRBV11-2 and TRBJ1-6; D may be TRBD1 (6 bases). The CDR3 is made up of 14 amino acids. Germline V CDR1 and CDR2: SGHAT, FQNNGV. Trimming took off 5 bases at V and 12 bases at J, with 17 bases between the two ends. The CDR3 sequence: CASSDTGTLIPLHF. The CDR3 nucleotides read TGTGCCAGCAGCGACACCGGGACATTAATACCCCTCCACTTT.

The chain recombines TRBV21-1 with TRBJ2-7; the DNA was not compared with TRBD2, the D call given in the table. TRBV21-1 is termed a pseudogene. The CDR3 has 15 amino acids. The CDR3 DNA follows: TGTGCCAGCCGCGGCCCCATTTTCGGTCCCTACGAGCAGTACTTC. Encoded protein: CASRGPIFGPYEQYF.

The chain has TRBV19 and TRBJ1-2; 7 bases line up with TRBD1. The CDR3 is 13 amino acids. The V and J ends lost 8 bases and 7 bases, in that order; junction bases with no gene match: 10. Germline V gene lookup returns CDR1 LNHDA and CDR2 SQIVND (reference sequence). As DNA, the CDR3 is TGTGCCAGTGCCCGACAGGGCGATTCTGGCTACACCTTC. It is translated as CASARQGDSGYTF. The whole variable domain, remainder taken from reference TRBV19 and TRBJ1-2, is DGGITQSPKYLFRKEGQNVTLSCEQNLNHDAMYWYRQDPGQGLRLIYYSQIVNDFQKGDIAEGYSVSREKKESFPLTVTSAQKNPTAFYLCASARQGDSGYTFGSGTRLTVV.

This chain uses TRBV4-1 with TRBJ1-5, with D maybe TRBD1 (6 bases). V was cut by 0 bases and J by 5 bases, with 14 bases left in between. The CDR3 extends over 16 amino acids. From germline, CDR1 is MGHRA and CDR2 YSYEKL. CDR3 sequence (DNA): TGCGCCAGCAGCCAAGATGGGTCAGGGGTGGATCAGCCCCAGCATTTT. This encodes CASSQDGSGVDQPQHF.

The chain links TRBV6-6 to TRBJ1-5; 9 nucleotides line up with TRBD1. The CDR3 loop spans 16 amino acids. The germline V gene encodes CDR1 MNHNY and CDR2 SVGAGI (reference sequence). J was trimmed by 2 bases and V by 7 bases; bases with no gene match: 9. This CDR3 reads CASTLQGARGNQPQHF. DNA of the CDR3: TGTGCCAGCACCCTACAGGGGGCTCGGGGCAATCAGCCCCAGCATTTT.

V and J are TRBV30 and TRBJ2-5, with D hard to call. The CDR3 is made up of 14 amino acids. Trimming took off 2 bases at V and 5 bases at J, with 15 bases between the two ends. Per the germline V gene, CDR1 is GTSNPN and CDR2 is SVGIG (reference sequence). The chain's CDR3 is CAWSSLDSSETQYF. The CDR3 DNA reads TGTGCCTGGAGTTCCCTCGACTCATCCGAGACCCAGTACTTC.

With regard to this clone: Additional DNA sequences in this sample encode the identical CDR3. The V gene is TRBV21-1, the J gene TRBJ2-7; the table's D gene call, TRBD1, was not cross checked with the DNA. TRBV21-1 is labeled a pseudogene. The CDR3 contains 16 residues. The CDR3 loop reads CASSKDSGTPSYEQYF. The CDR3 DNA reads as TGTGCCAGCAGCAAAGATTCCGGGACACCTAGCTACGAGCAGTACTTC.

CDR3 residues: CASSQDLPGGDNEKLFF. CDR3 DNA sequence: TGCGCCAGCAGCCAAGATCTGCCCGGGGGCGATAATGAAAAACTGTTTTTT. The chain combines TRBV4-3 with TRBJ1-4, with D tentatively TRBD1 (6 bases). The V end lost 0 bases, the J end lost 4 bases, and 15 bases lay between the germline ends. Germline CDR1 and CDR2: LGHNA and YSLEER. The CDR3 totals 17 residues.

V usage is TRBV7-3 and J usage is TRBJ2-1, with D perhaps matching TRBD1 (6 bases). Germline V gene sequence: CDR1 SGHTA, CDR2 FQGTGA. V lost 4 bases and J lost 8, with 12 bases in between. This CDR3 spans 13 amino acids. CDR3 sequence reads: CASSSGARDEQFF. In nucleotides, the CDR3 is TGTGCCAGCAGCTCAGGGGCCAGGGATGAGCAGTTCTTC.

The V and J genes are TRBV13 and TRBJ2-3; D possibly corresponds to TRBD2 (5 bases). Trimming removed 0 bases at V and 5 bases at J, with 12 bases between. The CDR3 totals 15 residues. Germline V gene data show CDR1 as PRHDT and CDR2 as FYEKMQ (reference sequence). The CDR3 DNA is TGTGCCAGCAGCTTAGGGCCGGGAAACGTAGATACGCAGTATTTT. Translated, it gives CASSLGPGNVDTQYF.

This clone has just one count. V usage is TRBV6-6 and J usage is TRBJ2-2; possibly TRBD2 for D (6 bases). This CDR3 is built from 16 residues. Germline CDR1 is MNHNY and CDR2 is SVGAGI (reference sequence). V gave up 8 bases and J gave up 4 bases, with 20 bases separating them. The CDR3 region is CASDPASVRTTGELFF. CDR3 nucleotide sequence: TGTGCCAGCGACCCCGCTAGCGTTCGAACCACCGGGGAGCTGTTTTTT.

The chain has TRBV7-8 and TRBJ1-5; D gene uncertain. V was clipped by 1 base and J by 2 bases, with 9 bases between them. CDR3 length: 15 residues. Per germline, CDR1 SGHVS and CDR2 FQNEAQ. CDR3 sequence reads: CASSLGSMGNQPQHF. In DNA, the CDR3 is TGTGCCAGCAGCTTAGGGTCTATGGGCAATCAGCCCCAGCATTTT.

The gene calls are TRBV10-3 and TRBJ2-7; D is unclear. Germline loops: CDR1 ENHRY, CDR2 SYGVKD. Trimming cost V 0 bases and J 7 bases, with 7 bases left between them. CDR3 length equals 12 residues. The CDR3 loop is CAISESTREQYF. DNA of the CDR3: TGTGCCATCAGTGAGTCTACCCGGGAGCAGTACTTC.

This chain uses TRBV9 with TRBJ1-2; D is possibly TRBD1 (5 bases). Per germline, CDR1 SGDLS and CDR2 YYNGEE. CDR3 length equals 14 residues. V was trimmed by 1 base and J by 7 bases, leaving 14 bases between them. CDR3 nucleotides: TGTGCCAGCAGCGTACTCGGGGAGCAGGGTGGCTACACCTTC. Protein sequence: CASSVLGEQGGYTF.

This chain joins TRBV6-4 and TRBJ1-4; D might be TRBD1 (5 bases). The length of the CDR3 is 16 residues. The V end was cut by 5 bases, the J end by 8 bases, with 21 bases between. The germline gives CDR1 MRHNA, CDR2 SNTAGT. The CDR3 loop is CASSRECQGVGEKLFF. In DNA form, the CDR3 reads TGTGCCAGCAGTAGGGAGTGCCAGGGCGTTGGGGAAAAACTGTTTTTT.

J is TRBJ2-5 and V is TRBV15; D remains ambiguous. With 7 bases removed from V and 2 bases from J, the gap between germline ends came to 11 bases. The CDR3 is made up of 13 amino acids. Germline loops: CDR1 LNHNV, CDR2 YYDKDF (reference sequence). The CDR3 region is CATTNAAQETQYF. The CDR3 DNA sequence: TGTGCCACCACCAACGCAGCTCAAGAGACCCAGTACTTC.

CDR3 nucleotide sequence: TGTGCCTGGAGTGGAGCCAGGATCCCTGGAAACACCATATATTTT. It specifies CAWSGARIPGNTIYF. The chain is built from TRBV30 and TRBJ1-3; no clear D gene. This CDR3 is built from 15 residues. V lost 1 base to trimming and J lost 2 bases, with 12 bases between them. CDR1 and CDR2 from the germline V gene are GTSNPN and SVGIG (reference sequence).

The V call is TRBV18, the J call TRBJ1-1; TRBD1 matches 8 bases. Trimming took 0 bases from V and 8 from J; bases not matched to a gene: 11. The CDR3 runs to 16 residues. Germline V lookup: CDR1 KGHSH, CDR2 LQKENI. CDR3 loop: CASSPPRQGTLGEAFF. The CDR3 DNA follows: TGTGCCAGCTCACCACCTAGACAGGGGACCTTAGGGGAAGCTTTCTTT.

The chain combines TRBV3-1 (or the pseudogene TRBV3-2) with TRBJ2-1, with TRBD2 matching over 10 bases. The V gene's germline CDR1 is LGHDT and CDR2 YNNKEL (reference sequence). J lost 5 bases, V lost 2 bases, and 3 bases had no gene match. This CDR3 comprises 15 residues. The CDR3 DNA is TGTGCCAGCAGCCAAAGGACTAGCGGAAACAATGAGCAGTTCTTC. It codes for CASSQRTSGNNEQFF.